What follows describes a single T cell receptor (beta chain). This specimen comes from a study of blood T cells in healthy people across ages. V lost 4 bases and J 4 bases, leaving 11 bases between the germline ends. Germline assignment: CDR1 MGHDK and CDR2 SYGVNS. The CDR3 is 14 residues long. A sample-barcoded 5' primer and a J-beta primer mix were used in a second PCR of about 6 to 12 cycles. TCRdb redid the calling of the 5' RACE reads with MiXCR, one entry per CDR3 protein. The sample records approximately 800,000 distinct CDR3 sequences, roughly 24% being singletons. A further study also used this sample, focusing on T cells of mothers and their children. That investigation notes: For each mother, over 9 million TCR beta CDR3 reads were obtained, and for each child, around 3.1 million. Normalized overlap was always slightly, never significantly, higher in related than unrelated mother-child pairs.

The chain links TRBV25-1 to TRBJ1-5, with D possibly matching TRBD1 (6 bases). The sequencing input was blood. The TCR was taken from a boy younger than 18 in good health. CDR3 nucleotide sequence: TGTGCCAGCAGTGCGGACAGCCCAAATCAGCCCCAGCATTTT. Amino acids: CASSADSPNQPQHF.